The 23 T cell receptor beta chains below all came from one sample that was sequenced in a study of response to subunit inactivated influenza vaccine. Each CDR3 protein is one row after TCRdb ran MiXCR on the RT-PCR reads. The sample includes about 300,000 distinct CDR3 sequences, 22% of them seen just once. The sample was PBMCs from blood, taken roughly 20 months after vaccination. All receptors come from a man aged 50-75 years who received an inactivated influenza vaccine.

This clonotype has only a few counts. The rearrangement joins TRBV4-3 to TRBJ1-1, with D possibly matching TRBD1 (5 bases). V was clipped by 1 base and J by 10 bases, with 13 bases between them. The CDR3 totals 13 residues. Germline V gene data show CDR1 as LGHNA and CDR2 as YSLEER. The CDR3 spells CASSQGGRQRAFF. The CDR3 bases are TGCGCCAGCAGCCAAGGGGGGAGACAGAGAGCTTTCTTT.

DNA for the CDR3: TGTGCCGGGGGTGGCATCCTATATGGCTACACCTTC. It codes for CAGGGILYGYTF. J is TRBJ1-2 and V is TRBV6-1; D might be TRBD1 (5 bases). The ends were cut back, 11 bases at V and 5 bases at J, with 15 bases in the middle. Per the germline V gene, CDR1 is MNHNS and CDR2 is SASEGT. The CDR3 sequence is 12 residues long.

This clonotype was counted between two and nine times. The V and J genes are TRBV4-3 and TRBJ1-3, with a weak D call TRBD1 (5 bases). Looked up from germline, CDR1 is LGHNA and CDR2 is YSLEER. V shed 0 bases and J shed 3 bases, with 9 bases lying between them. The CDR3 is 15 residues long. Written as DNA, the CDR3 is TGCGCCAGCAGCCAAGATCAGGGCATTGGAAACACCATATATTTT. Its protein is CASSQDQGIGNTIYF.

V gene TRBV5-6 combines with J gene TRBJ1-1; a possible D gene is TRBD1 (6 bases). This CDR3 has 15 residues. V lost 0 bases and J 4 bases, leaving 13 bases between the germline ends. Germline V gene lookup returns CDR1 SGHDT and CDR2 YYEEEE. The CDR3 loop reads CASSLGTVGPTEAFF. CDR3 bases: TGTGCCAGCAGCTTGGGGACAGTCGGTCCCACTGAAGCTTTCTTT.

V usage is TRBV7-8 and J usage is TRBJ2-5; 12 positions match TRBD2. This CDR3 spans 16 amino acids. The germline CDR1 and CDR2 sequences are SGHVS and FQNEAQ. V was pared by 5 bases and J by 4 bases, with 8 bases of the junction left unmatched. CDR3 nucleotide sequence: TGTGCCAGCAGCCTCATCACGGGACTAGCGGGAGAGACCCAGTACTTC. Amino acid sequence: CASSLITGLAGETQYF.

The V and J genes are TRBV29-1 and TRBJ2-7, with TRBD2 identical over 9 bases. The CDR3 runs 16 residues. V gave up 1 base and J gave up 4 bases; unmatched junction bases: 11. Germline V CDR1 and CDR2: SQVTM, ANQGSEA. This chain's CDR3 is CSVEGLISGSLYEQYF. The CDR3 coding sequence is TGCAGCGTTGAAGGCCTCATTAGCGGGAGTTTATACGAGCAGTACTTC.

The chain joins TRBV29-1 to TRBJ2-1; TRBD1 matches at 7 bases. Losses at the gene ends were 7 bases for V and 6 bases for J; bases not matched to a gene: 6. The CDR3 runs 12 residues. The germline V gene has CDR1 SQVTM and CDR2 ANQGSEA. In DNA form, the CDR3 reads TGCAGCGCCAACAGGGGAAGCAATGAGCAGTTCTTC. Protein product: CSANRGSNEQFF.

The chain recombines TRBV12-3 or TRBV12-4 with TRBJ2-3; 7 bases match TRBD2. This CDR3 has 13 residues. V lost 5 bases and J lost 11; bases outside the gene matches: 10. This CDR3 reads CASSPLGGKWQYF. CDR3 coding DNA: TGTGCCAGCAGTCCTCTCGGGGGGAAATGGCAGTATTTT.

V and J are TRBV12-3 or TRBV12-4 and TRBJ1-5; weak D call: TRBD1 (5 bases). The length of the CDR3 is 16 residues. V lost 4 bases, J lost 6 bases, and 19 bases lay in between. CDR3 nucleotides: TGTGCCAGCAGTTCCCCGTGGACCTTAACAGGTCAGCCCCAGCATTTT. This translates into CASSSPWTLTGQPQHF.

The V call is TRBV28, the J call TRBJ2-7; D perhaps matches TRBD2 (5 bases). There are 15 residues in the CDR3. CDR1 and CDR2 (germline): MDHEN, SYDVKM. V was trimmed by 6 bases and J by 3 bases, leaving 18 bases between them. In nucleotides, the CDR3 is TGTGCCAGCAGCCCTGAGAGGGTACGCTACTACGAGCAGTACTTC. This encodes CASSPERVRYYEQYF.

This clonotype was seen more than once but under ten times. J is TRBJ1-3 and V is TRBV12-3 or TRBV12-4, with unresolved D. CDR3 size: 15 residues. Trimming cost V 1 base and J 4 bases, with 11 bases left between them. The CDR3 coding sequence is TGTGCCAGCAGTTTAGGCGCAGCCGTCGGAAACACCATATATTTT. Translating gives CASSLGAAVGNTIYF.

The chain combines TRBV20-1 with TRBJ2-7; 15 bases fit TRBD2. Germline lookup yields CDR1 DFQATT and CDR2 SNEGSKA (reference sequence). The CDR3 is 14 residues long. The V and J ends lost 4 bases and 7 bases, in that order; junction bases with no gene match: 5. CDR3 nucleotides: TGCAGTGCTACCCGGACTAGCGGGAGGGTTGAGCAGTACTTC. The encoded protein is CSATRTSGRVEQYF.

This clonotype has a count of ten or more. For the CDR3, the DNA is TGTGCCAGCAGTGGGGGCGGGTCCTATAATTCACCCCTCCACTTT. It encodes CASSGGGSYNSPLHF. The chain recombines TRBV25-1 with TRBJ1-6, with a possible D match to TRBD1 (5 bases). V was pared by 4 bases and J by 1 base, with 8 bases between. The CDR3 spans 15 residues. CDR1 is MGHDK, CDR2 SYGVNS, per germline.

This clonotype was counted many times. This chain uses TRBV3-1 with TRBJ1-1; perhaps TRBD1 as D (5 bases). With 1 base removed from V and 4 bases from J, the gap between germline ends came to 13 bases. Looked up from germline, CDR1 is LGHDT and CDR2 is YNNKEL (reference sequence). The CDR3 is 15 amino acids. In DNA, the CDR3 is TGTGCCAGCAGCCAAGGATTATCGGGGGGCACTGAAGCTTTCTTT. This gives the protein CASSQGLSGGTEAFF.

There are a few counts of this clonotype. The V and J genes are TRBV20-1 and TRBJ1-2; D may be TRBD1 (5 bases). The CDR3 is 17 amino acids. Per germline, CDR1 DFQATT and CDR2 SNEGSKA (reference sequence). V was pared by 0 bases and J by 5 bases, with 22 bases between. CDR3 region: CSARDLDGGIGEYGYTF. CDR3 bases: TGCAGTGCTAGAGATTTGGACGGGGGAATTGGAGAATATGGCTACACCTTC.

This clonotype was recorded at least ten times. This sequence joins TRBV7-2 and TRBJ1-2, with 8 nucleotides matching TRBD1. The CDR3 is made up of 12 amino acids. The V gene end was trimmed by 5 bases and the J gene end by 7 bases; junction bases not matched to a gene: 3. Looked up from germline, CDR1 is SGHTA and CDR2 is FQGNSA. The CDR3 nucleotides are TGTGCCAGCAGCCCAACAGGGGGTGGCTACACCTTC. Translation gives CASSPTGGGYTF.

The CDR3 bases are TGTGCCAGCAGCTTAGCTAGATTTCGACCGGATACTCGGATACTTAACTATGGCTACACCTTC. Its protein product is CASSLARFRPDTRILNYGYTF. The chain carries TRBV7-2 and TRBJ1-2; no clear D. CDR1 SGHTA and CDR2 FQGNSA come from the germline V gene. V dropped 0 bases and J dropped 1 base, with 27 bases sitting between them. CDR3 length: 21 amino acids.

The CDR3 loop is CSAISGTVNEQFF. CDR3 nucleotides: TGCAGTGCTATAAGCGGGACCGTCAATGAGCAGTTCTTC. This chain joins TRBV20-1 and TRBJ2-1, with TRBD2 matching 7 bases. This CDR3 has 13 residues. Germline CDR1 DFQATT, CDR2 SNEGSKA (reference sequence). J was trimmed by 6 bases and V by 4 bases; bases with no gene match: 6.

This sequence joins TRBV20-1 and TRBJ2-7; 7 bases match TRBD2. After removal of 4 bases from V and 3 bases from J, the junction contained 6 bases not matched to a gene. CDR1 is DFQATT, CDR2 SNEGSKA, per germline (reference sequence). The CDR3 has 13 residues. DNA for the CDR3: TGCAGTGCTACGGGACTAACTGACTACGAGCAGTACTTC. Protein: CSATGLTDYEQYF.

This clonotype was recorded a few times. The chain has TRBV6-2 or TRBV6-3 and TRBJ2-5, with D hard to call. There are 15 residues in the CDR3. Germline V CDR1 and CDR2: MNHEY, SVGEGT. V lost 2 bases and J lost 1, with 11 bases in between. The CDR3 DNA reads as TGTGCCAGCAGTTACATCCGGCGGTTCCAAGAGACCCAGTACTTC. Translation: CASSYIRRFQETQYF.

V gene TRBV2 combines with J gene TRBJ2-7, with D possibly matching TRBD1 (6 bases). CDR1 SNHLY and CDR2 FYNNEI come from the germline V gene. The V and J ends lost 6 bases and 0 bases respectively, with 12 bases between them. This CDR3 has 14 residues. The CDR3 region is CASRAWDTSYEQYF. CDR3 bases: TGTGCCAGCAGAGCCTGGGACACCTCCTACGAGCAGTACTTC.

The chain is built from TRBV7-2 and TRBJ2-3; unclear D gene. Germline V CDR1 and CDR2: SGHTA, FQGNSA. The CDR3 totals 15 residues. V was trimmed by 2 bases and J by 2 bases, leaving 11 bases between them. The CDR3 coding sequence is TGTGCCAGCAGCTTATGGACGCTGCACACAGATACGCAGTATTTT. As protein: CASSLWTLHTDTQYF.

V usage is TRBV6-2 or TRBV6-3 and J usage is TRBJ1-2, with D possibly matching TRBD1 (6 bases). The V gene lost 7 bases and the J gene lost 10 bases, with 22 bases spanning the gap. The CDR3 runs 14 residues. The germline gives CDR1 MNHEY, CDR2 SVGEGT. The CDR3 is CASTTGPKERLYTF. The CDR3 nucleotides are TGTGCCAGCACCACAGGGCCTAAGGAGCGCCTCTACACCTTC.